The clone carrying this TCR beta chain was found a few times. Heparinised blood was drawn once per donor, averaging roughly 0.11 L. This specimen belongs to a study of beta chain features in type 1 diabetes. Study context: Cell yields, gender and age were similar in healthy donors and patients.

The CDR3 covers 16 residues. CDR1 is MNHEY and CDR2 is SMNVEV in the germline V gene (reference sequence). The V gene end was trimmed by 0 bases and the J gene end by 12 bases; junction bases not matched to a gene: 8. Every bit of the isolated RNA underwent reverse transcription, so sequencing read expressed TCRB transcripts. The table came from immunoSEQ multiplex PCR; TCRdb's copy has only in-frame clones and leaves some out. The top ten clones hold 0.9% to 1.2% of a sample with around 300,000 clones, under 8.5% of them seen once. Sequencing was performed on central memory CD4+ T cells from blood. The receptor comes from a woman aged 18-29 years in good health. V is TRBV27 and J is TRBJ2-1, with 13 bases aligning to TRBD2. In nucleotides, the CDR3 is TGTGCCAGCAGTTTATCGTTAGGGACTAGCGGGGCCCGGCAGTTCTTC. Protein sequence: CASSLSLGTSGARQFF.